This T cell receptor (beta chain) was obtained from a study of blood T cell repertoires in COVID-19. Overall study: Researchers got acute and convalescent COVID-19 samples from the United States, Italy and Spain. PBMCs, B-cell-depleted T cells, or T cells provided the cDNA or gDNA that made up the material.

The CDR3 is made up of 14 amino acids. Trimming shortened V by 3 bases and J by 1 base, and 7 bases separated the two germline ends. Germline V gene lookup returns CDR1 SNHLY and CDR2 FYNNEI. A note on this clone: This sample includes further DNA sequences coding for the same CDR3.

The method was immunoSEQ multiplex PCR; TCRdb's version includes in-frame clones alone and lacks a portion of them. The data hold under 200,000 clones, with 85% observed a single time. The sequencing sample was made of peripheral blood. This sequence was found in a woman aged 80 or older with acute or convalescent COVID-19. The chain combines TRBV2 with TRBJ1-5, with a tentative D call TRBD1 (5 bases). CDR3 loop: CASSDRASNQPQHF. CDR3 DNA sequence: TGTGCCAGCAGTGACAGGGCCAGCAATCAGCCCCAGCATTTT. The variable domain in full, with the rest retrieved from reference TRBV2 and TRBJ1-5, is EPEVTQTPSHQVTQMGQEVILRCVPISNHLYFYWYRQILGQKVEFLVSFYNNEISEKSEIFDDQFSVERPDGSNFTLKIRSTKLEDSAMYFCASSDRASNQPQHFGDGTRLSIL.